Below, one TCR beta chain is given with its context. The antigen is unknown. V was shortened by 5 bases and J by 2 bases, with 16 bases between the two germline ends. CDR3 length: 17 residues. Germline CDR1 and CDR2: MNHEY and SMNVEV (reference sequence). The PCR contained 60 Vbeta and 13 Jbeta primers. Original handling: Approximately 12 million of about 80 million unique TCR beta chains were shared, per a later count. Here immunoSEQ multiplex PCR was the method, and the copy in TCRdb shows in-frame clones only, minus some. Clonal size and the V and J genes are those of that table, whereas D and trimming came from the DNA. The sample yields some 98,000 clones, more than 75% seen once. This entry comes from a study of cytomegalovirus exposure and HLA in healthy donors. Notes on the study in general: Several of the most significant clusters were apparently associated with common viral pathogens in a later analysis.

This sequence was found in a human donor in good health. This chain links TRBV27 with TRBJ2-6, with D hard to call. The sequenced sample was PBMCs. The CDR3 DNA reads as TGTGCCAGCAGTGCACCAACTGGGCCCACTGGGGCCAACGTCCTGACTTTC. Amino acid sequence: CASSAPTGPTGANVLTF. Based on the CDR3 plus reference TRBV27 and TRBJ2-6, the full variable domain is EAQVTQNPRYLITVTGKKLTVTCSQNMNHEYMSWYRQDPGLGLRQIYYSMNVEVTDKGDVPEGYKVSRKEKRNFPLILESPSPNQTSLYFCASSAPTGPTGANVLTFGAGSRLTVL.